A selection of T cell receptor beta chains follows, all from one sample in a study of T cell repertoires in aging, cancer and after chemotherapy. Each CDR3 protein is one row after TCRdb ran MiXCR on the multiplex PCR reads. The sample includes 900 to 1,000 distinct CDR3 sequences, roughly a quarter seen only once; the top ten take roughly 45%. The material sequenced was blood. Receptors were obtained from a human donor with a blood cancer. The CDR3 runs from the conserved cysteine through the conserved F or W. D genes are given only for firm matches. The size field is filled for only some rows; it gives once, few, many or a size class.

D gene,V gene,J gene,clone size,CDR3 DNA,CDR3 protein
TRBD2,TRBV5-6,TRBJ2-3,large,TGTGCCAGCAGCTTGATTCTAGCGGGAGGGGATACGCAGTATTTT,CASSLILAGGDTQYF
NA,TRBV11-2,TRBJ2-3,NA,TGTGCCAGCAGCCCTGATCTGGGCGATACGGAGTATTTT,CASSPDLGDTEYF
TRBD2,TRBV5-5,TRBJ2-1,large,TGTGCCAGCAGCTTGATTGCGGGACTACTCAACAATGAGCAGTTCTTC,CASSLIAGLLNNEQFF
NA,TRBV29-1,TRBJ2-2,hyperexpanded,TGCAGCGTTAGGAACAGGAACACCGGGGAGCTGTTTTTT,CSVRNRNTGELFF
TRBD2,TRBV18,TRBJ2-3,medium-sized,TGTGCCAGCTCACCACCGGGGAAGGGACTAGCGGGAGAGGTCACAGATACGCAGTATTTT,CASSPPGKGLAGEVTDTQYF
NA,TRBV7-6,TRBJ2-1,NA,TGTGCCAGCAGCTTAGCCTACAACAATAAGGAGTTCTTC,CASSLAYNNKEFF
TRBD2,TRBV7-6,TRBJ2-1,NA,TGTGCCAGCAGCACCCTAGCGGAGAGCTCCTACAATGAGCAGTTCTTC,CASSTLAESSYNEQFF
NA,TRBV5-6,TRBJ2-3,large,TGTGCCAGCAGCTTCAGGGTCACAGATACGCAGTATTTT,CASSFRVTDTQYF
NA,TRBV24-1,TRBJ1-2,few,TGTGCCACCAGTGATTTGGAGGGCGGTGGCTACACCTTC,CATSDLEGGGYTF
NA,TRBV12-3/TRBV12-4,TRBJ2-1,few,TGTGCCAGCATACTTGGGGGTTCGACAATGAGGCAGTTCTTC,CASILGGSTMRQFF
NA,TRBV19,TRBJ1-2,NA,TGTGCCAGTAGTATATATGGCGAGGGATATGACTACACCTTC,CASSIYGEGYDYTF
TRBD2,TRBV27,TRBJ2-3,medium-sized,TGTGCCAGCAGTTTATCGATTTGGGGAGGGGATTGGACGGCAGATACGCAGTATTTT,CASSLSIWGGDWTADTQYF
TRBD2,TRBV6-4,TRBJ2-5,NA,TGTGCCAGCAGTGTGAAGCGGGAGCGTCGCCAAGAGACCCAGTACTTC,CASSVKRERRQETQYF
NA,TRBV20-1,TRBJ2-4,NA,TGCAGTGCTAGACAGGGAAACATTCAGTACTTC,CSARQGNIQYF
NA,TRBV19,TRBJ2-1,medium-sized,TGTGCCAGTAAGGGGGGGGGGGACTACCATGAACAGTTCTTC,CASKGGGDYHEQFF
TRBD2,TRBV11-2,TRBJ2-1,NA,TGTGCCAGCAGCCCCCGGGGGGTCTCCTACAATGAGCAGTTCTTC,CASSPRGVSYNEQFF
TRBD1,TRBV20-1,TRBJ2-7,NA,TGCAGTACCTCGCAGGGGGCGTCTGGGGCTGAGCAGTACTTC,CSTSQGASGAEQYF
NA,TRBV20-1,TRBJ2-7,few,TGCAGTGCTAGTTCCCTTAAAGTCCCCAGCTCCTACGAGCAGTACTTC,CSASSLKVPSSYEQYF
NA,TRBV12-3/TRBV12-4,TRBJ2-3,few,TGTGCCAGCAGTCATCTGGAGGGGGAGCAGGGCACAGATACGCAGTATTTT,CASSHLEGEQGTDTQYF
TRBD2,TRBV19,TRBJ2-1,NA,TGTGCCAGTAGTGCTAACCCGGGACTATCCTACAATGAGCAGTTCTTC,CASSANPGLSYNEQFF
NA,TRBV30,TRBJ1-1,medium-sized,TGTGCCTGGAACGGGGGACACACTGAAGCTTTCTTT,CAWNGGHTEAFF
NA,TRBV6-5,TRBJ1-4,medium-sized,TGTGCCAGCAGTTACTCATCGATTTTCGGGGGAACTAATGAAAAACTGTTTTTT,CASSYSSIFGGTNEKLFF
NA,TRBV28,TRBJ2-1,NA,TGTGCCAGCAGTGACACTAGCTTATCCTACAATGAGCAGTTCTTC,CASSDTSLSYNEQFF
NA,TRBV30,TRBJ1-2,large,TGTGCCTGGAGTACACCAGGACAGTTCTATGGCTACACCTTC,CAWSTPGQFYGYTF
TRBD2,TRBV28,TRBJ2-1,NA,TGTGCCAGCAGTCCACTACTAGCGGGACCTTTGGATGAGCAGTTCTTC,CASSPLLAGPLDEQFF
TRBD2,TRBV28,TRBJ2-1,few,TGTGCCAGCACCCAAGGGCCTAGCGGGAGCAATGAGCAGTTCTTC,CASTQGPSGSNEQFF
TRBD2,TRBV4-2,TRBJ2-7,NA,TGTGCCAGCAGCCAAGTAGCGGGTACCTACGAGCAGTACTTC,CASSQVAGTYEQYF
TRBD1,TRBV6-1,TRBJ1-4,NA,TGTGCCGGGGGGGGCCGGGACAGGGTGTTTGTGACGCGGGAAAAACTGTTTTTT,CAGGGRDRVFVTREKLFF
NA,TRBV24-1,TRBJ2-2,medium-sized,TGTGCCACCAGTGGGGGGGTTTGGACCGGGGAGCTGTTTTTT,CATSGGVWTGELFF
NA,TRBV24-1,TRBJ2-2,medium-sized,TGTGCCACCAGTGAAACCGGGACTTCCCGGTCCGGGGAGCTGTTTTTT,CATSETGTSRSGELFF
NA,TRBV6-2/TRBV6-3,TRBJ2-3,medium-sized,TGTGCCAGCAGTTCCACCTACTCAAGAGAGACAGATACGCAGTATTTT,CASSSTYSRETDTQYF
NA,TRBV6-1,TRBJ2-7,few,TGTGCCACCTCCTCAAAGCGGGCCTCCTACGAGCAGTACTTC,CATSSKRASYEQYF
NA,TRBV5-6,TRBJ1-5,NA,TGTGCCAGCAGCCTCGGGACGGGCAATCAGCACCAGCATTTT,CASSLGTGNQHQHF
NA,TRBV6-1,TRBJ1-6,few,TGTGCCAGCAGTGATCAGACAGACTATAATTCACCCCTCCACTTT,CASSDQTDYNSPLHF
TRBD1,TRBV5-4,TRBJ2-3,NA,TGTGCCAGCAGCTCACAGGGGGTTGTGGCAGATACGCAGTATTTT,CASSSQGVVADTQYF
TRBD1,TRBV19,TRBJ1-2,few,TGTGCCAGTAGTATAGACGGGACAGGGGGCGGCTATGGCTACACCTTC,CASSIDGTGGGYGYTF
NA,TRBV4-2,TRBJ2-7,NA,TGCGCCAGCAGCCAAGATACAACGACCGTATGGGGAGGTGAGCAGTACTTC,CASSQDTTTVWGGEQYF
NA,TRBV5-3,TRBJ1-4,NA,TGCGCCAGCAGCTTGGGTCAGGGATGGGATGAAAAACTGTTTTTT,CASSLGQGWDEKLFF
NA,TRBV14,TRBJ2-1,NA,TGTGCCAGCAGCCAACTAGTTATTAATTACGATGAGCAGTTCTTC,CASSQLVINYDEQFF
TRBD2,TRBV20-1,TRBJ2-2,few,TGCAGTGCCGGGGCCCCTAGCGGTAACACCGGGGAGCTGTTTTTT,CSAGAPSGNTGELFF
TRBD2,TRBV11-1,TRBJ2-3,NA,TGTGCCAGCAGATGGACTAGCGGGAGTTTCACAGATACGCAGTATTTT,CASRWTSGSFTDTQYF
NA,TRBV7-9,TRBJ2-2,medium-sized,TGTGCCAGCAGCTTAGAGGTTCGGGCTACCGGGGAGCTGTTTTTT,CASSLEVRATGELFF
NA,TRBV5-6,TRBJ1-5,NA,TGCGCCAGCAGCTACGGAGGGGTCAATCAGCCCCAGCATTTT,CASSYGGVNQPQHF
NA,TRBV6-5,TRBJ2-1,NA,TGTGCCAGCAGTTACTCGGGTAGCGACGAGCAGTTCTTC,CASSYSGSDEQFF
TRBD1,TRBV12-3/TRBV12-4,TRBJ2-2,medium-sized,TGTGCCAGCGTATTATTTCCCGGGACAGGGAACACCGGGGAGCTGTTTTTT,CASVLFPGTGNTGELFF
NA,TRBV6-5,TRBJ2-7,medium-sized,TGTGCCTCAGGGGAGACCTCGGTGCAGCAGTACTTC,CASGETSVQQYF
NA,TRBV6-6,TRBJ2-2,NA,TGTGCCAGCAGGGTACTGGGCACCGGGGAGCTGTTTTTT,CASRVLGTGELFF
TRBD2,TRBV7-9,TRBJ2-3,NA,TGTGCCAGCCAATCGAGCGGGAGGGCTTTCGGGACAGATACGCAGTATTTT,CASQSSGRAFGTDTQYF
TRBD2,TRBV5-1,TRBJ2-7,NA,TGCGCCAGCAGCTTGGCGTTGGCTAGCGGGAGCCCCCACGAGCAGTACTTC,CASSLALASGSPHEQYF
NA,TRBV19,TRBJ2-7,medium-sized,TGTGCCAGTACCCCCGGGACTGGCATCGGCGAGCAGTACTTC,CASTPGTGIGEQYF
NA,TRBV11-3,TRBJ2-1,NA,TGTGCCAGCAGCATTGGACGGAACAATGAGCAGTTCTTC,CASSIGRNNEQFF
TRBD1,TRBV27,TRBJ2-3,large,TGTGCCAGCAGGGCTGGACAGGGTTTAGATACGCAGTATTTT,CASRAGQGLDTQYF